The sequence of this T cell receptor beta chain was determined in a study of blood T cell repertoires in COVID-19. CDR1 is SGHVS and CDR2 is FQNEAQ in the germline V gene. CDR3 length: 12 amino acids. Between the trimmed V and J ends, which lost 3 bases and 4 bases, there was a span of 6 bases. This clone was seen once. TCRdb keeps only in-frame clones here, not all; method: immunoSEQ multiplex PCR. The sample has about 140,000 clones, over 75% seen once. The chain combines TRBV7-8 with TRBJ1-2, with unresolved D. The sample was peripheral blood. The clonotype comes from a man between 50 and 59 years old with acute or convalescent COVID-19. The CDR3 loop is CASSLELYGYTF. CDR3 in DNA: TGTGCCAGCAGCTTGGAGCTCTATGGCTACACCTTC.